This TCR beta chain stems from a study of monozygotic twins with cystic fibrosis. Overall study: With about 15 PCR cycles, barcoded libraries came from roughly 3 micrograms of fragmented DNA.

Repertoires were generated with immunoSEQ multiplex PCR, while TCRdb's copy carries only in-frame clones and drops some. The data show more than 30,000 clones, just over 95% seen once. Germline CDR1 and CDR2: SGHKS and YYEKEE (reference sequence). CDR3 length equals 15 residues. V was clipped by 5 bases and J by 3 bases; unmatched bases: 9. The sequenced material came from blood. This chain connects TRBV5-5 to TRBJ1-2; 8 positions agree with TRBD1. The sequence derives from a girl aged 2-10 years with cystic fibrosis. CDR3 region: CASRTGTGKDYGYTF. In nucleotides, the CDR3 is TGTGCCAGCAGAACCGGGACAGGTAAAGACTATGGCTACACCTTC. The whole variable domain, remainder taken from reference TRBV5-5 and TRBJ1-2, is DAGVTQSPTHLIKTRGQQVTLRCSPISGHKSVSWYQQVLGQGPQFIFQYYEKEERGRGNFPDRFSARQFPNYSSELNVNALLLGDSALYLCASRTGTGKDYGYTFGSGTRLTVV.